Listed here is a single TCR beta chain. Its antigen is currently unknown. Assay: immunoSEQ multiplex PCR; the TCRdb copy retains only in-frame clones and omits some. The sample has around 110,000 clones; 87% are singletons. This specimen belongs to a study of T cell responses to AZD1222 COVID-19 vaccine. Study-level points and caveats: Spike-specific TCR breadth and depth went up after people got two AZD1222 doses. Donor demographics were predominantly white British with a female majority; clonal diversity may be underestimated.

The sequencing here drew on peripheral blood, taken on day 0 of AZD1222 vaccination. This receptor was obtained from an adult in good health.

CDR3 DNA sequence: TGTGCCAGCAGCGTAGCGGGACAGGTCCAAACCCATGAGCAGTTCTTC. Amino acids: CASSVAGQVQTHEQFF. This rearrangement joins TRBV9 to TRBJ2-1; 8 bases match TRBD1. J gave up 8 bases and V 0 bases, and 10 bases lay outside the gene matches. CDR3 length: 16 amino acids. CDR1 SGDLS and CDR2 YYNGEE come from the germline V gene.